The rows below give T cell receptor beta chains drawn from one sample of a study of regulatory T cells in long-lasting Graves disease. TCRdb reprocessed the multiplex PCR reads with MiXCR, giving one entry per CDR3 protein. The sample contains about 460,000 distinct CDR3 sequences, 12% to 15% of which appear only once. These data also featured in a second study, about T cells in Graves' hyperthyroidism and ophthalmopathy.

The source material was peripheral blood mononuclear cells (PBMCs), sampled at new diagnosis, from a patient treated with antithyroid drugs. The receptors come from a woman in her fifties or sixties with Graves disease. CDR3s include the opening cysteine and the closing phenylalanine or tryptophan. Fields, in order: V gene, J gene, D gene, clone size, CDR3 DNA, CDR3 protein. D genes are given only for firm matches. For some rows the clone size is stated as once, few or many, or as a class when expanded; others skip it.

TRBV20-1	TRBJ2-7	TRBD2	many	TGCAGTGCTAGACCCGTCTTGGTAGCGGGAGGGCCGTACGAGCAGTACTTC	CSARPVLVAGGPYEQYF
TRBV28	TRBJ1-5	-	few	TGTGCCAGCATCGAGGGAAAGGACTATAGCAATCAGCCCCAGCATTTT	CASIEGKDYSNQPQHF
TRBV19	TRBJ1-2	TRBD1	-	TGTGCCAGTAGTGGCCCCGGGACAGGGAAGTTCTATGGCTACACCTTC	CASSGPGTGKFYGYTF
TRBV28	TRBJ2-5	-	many	TGTGCCAGCGCCATAGGTGAAGAGACCCAGTACTTC	CASAIGEETQYF
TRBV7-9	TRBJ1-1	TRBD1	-	TGTGCCAGCAGCTTCCCGGGACAGGAGAAACCAGAAGCTTTCTTT	CASSFPGQEKPEAFF
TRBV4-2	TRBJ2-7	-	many	TGTGCCAGCAGCCAAGATTGGGGAAACCCCTACGAGCAGTACTTC	CASSQDWGNPYEQYF
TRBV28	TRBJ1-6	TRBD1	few	TGTGCCAGCAGGGTGACAGGGTTAAATTCACCCCTCCACTTT	CASRVTGLNSPLHF
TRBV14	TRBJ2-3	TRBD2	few	TGTGCCAGCAGCCAAGGTGGCGGGAGGAGCACAGATACGCAGTATTTT	CASSQGGGRSTDTQYF
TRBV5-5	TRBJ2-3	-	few	TGTGCCAGCGGCTCGGGGGCAGATACGCAGTATTTT	CASGSGADTQYF
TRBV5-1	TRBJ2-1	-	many	TGCGCCAGCAGTCAAGCGGTTTCCTCCTACAATGAGCAGTTCTTC	CASSQAVSSYNEQFF
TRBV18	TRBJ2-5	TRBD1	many	TGTGCCAGCTCACCAGACAGGGCCGAGACCCAGTACTTC	CASSPDRAETQYF
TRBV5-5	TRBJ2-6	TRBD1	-	TGTGCCAGCAGGCCCCCCGGGACAGCTGGGGCCAACGTCCTGACTTTC	CASRPPGTAGANVLTF
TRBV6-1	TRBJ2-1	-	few	TGTGCCAGCAGTGAAGACGTGGGACGCTCCTACAATGAGCAGTTCTTC	CASSEDVGRSYNEQFF
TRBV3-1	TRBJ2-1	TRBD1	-	TGCGCCAGCAGCCACCGGGACAGGGCTTACAATGAGCAGTTCTTC	CASSHRDRAYNEQFF
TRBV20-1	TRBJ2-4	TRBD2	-	TGCAGTGCTAGAGGTGCTAGCGGGAGGGCCGAGGGAAACATTCAGTACTTC	CSARGASGRAEGNIQYF
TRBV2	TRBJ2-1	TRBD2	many	TGTGCCAGCAGTGGGACTAGCGGATACAATGAGCAGTTCTTC	CASSGTSGYNEQFF
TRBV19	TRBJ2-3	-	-	TGTGCCAGTAGTATAGTAAACCCAGATACGCAGTATTTT	CASSIVNPDTQYF
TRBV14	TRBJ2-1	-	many	TGTGCCAGCAGCCAAGGCTCGGTGGACAATGAGCAGTTCTTC	CASSQGSVDNEQFF
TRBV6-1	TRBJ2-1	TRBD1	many	TGTGCCAGCAGTGAAGGCGGGGGACAGGGGTTCCTTGAGCAGTTCTTC	CASSEGGGQGFLEQFF
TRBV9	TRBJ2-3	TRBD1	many	TGTGCCAGCAGCGTAGCTGGGACAGGGGGATCAGATACGCAGTATTTT	CASSVAGTGGSDTQYF
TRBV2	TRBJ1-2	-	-	TGTGCCAGCAGCCCCGGGCAGGTGCAGAACTATGGCTACACCTTC	CASSPGQVQNYGYTF
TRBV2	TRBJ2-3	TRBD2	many	TGTGCCAGCAGTAACAGGGGACTAGCGGGAGGTAAAATTACAGATACGCAGTATTTT	CASSNRGLAGGKITDTQYF
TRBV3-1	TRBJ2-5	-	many	TGTGCCAGCAGCCAAGTTCTAGCTATAGAGACCCAGTACTTC	CASSQVLAIETQYF
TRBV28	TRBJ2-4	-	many	TGTGCCAGCAGACTCGGGGGCTCTTACATTCAGTACTTC	CASRLGGSYIQYF
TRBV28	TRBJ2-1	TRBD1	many	TGTGCCAGCAGTTACCCTAGAGGACAGGGGGCCTACAATGAGCAGTTCTTC	CASSYPRGQGAYNEQFF
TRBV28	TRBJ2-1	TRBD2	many	TGTGCCAGCATTCCCACCGGGACTAGCGTTATTGAGCAGTTCTTC	CASIPTGTSVIEQFF
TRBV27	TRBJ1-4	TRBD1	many	TGTGCCAGCAGTATGGACAGGGGGCAGGAAAAACTGTTTTTT	CASSMDRGQEKLFF
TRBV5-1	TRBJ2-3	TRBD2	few	TGCGCCAGCAGCTTGGTCGGGGGGACTAGCGGGGCTAGCACAGATACGCAGTATTTT	CASSLVGGTSGASTDTQYF
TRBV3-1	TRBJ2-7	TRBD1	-	TGCGCCAGCAGCCAAAGAACAGGGGGAGTTAGCGAGCAGTACTTC	CASSQRTGGVSEQYF
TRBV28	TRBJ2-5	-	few	TGTGCCAGCAGTGTGAGCGGTCAAGAGACCCAGTACTTC	CASSVSGQETQYF
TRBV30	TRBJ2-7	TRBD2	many	TGTGCCTGGAGCGCCCCACTAGCGGGGAGGGGAGAGCAGTACTTC	CAWSAPLAGRGEQYF
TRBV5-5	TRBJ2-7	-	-	TGTGCCAGCAGCCTAACTAGCTATCCCTCCTACGAGCAGTACTTC	CASSLTSYPSYEQYF
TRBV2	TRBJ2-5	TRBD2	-	TGTGCCAGCCATGCAAATTTAGCGGGGGAGACCCAGTACTTC	CASHANLAGETQYF
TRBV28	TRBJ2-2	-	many	TGTGCCAGCAAGTCACGTACAGCGAACACCGGGGAGCTGTTTTTT	CASKSRTANTGELFF
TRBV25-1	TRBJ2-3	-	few	TGTGCCAGCAGTGACCCCTATACGCAGTATTTT	CASSDPYTQYF
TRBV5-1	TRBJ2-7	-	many	TGCGCCAGCAGCTTGAGCGTCAGGACAACGTTATGGTACGAGCAGTACTTC	CASSLSVRTTLWYEQYF
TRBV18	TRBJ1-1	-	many	TGTGCCAGCTCACCAGAACAGGGAGGCACTGAAGCTTTCTTT	CASSPEQGGTEAFF
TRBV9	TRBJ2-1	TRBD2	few	TGTGCCAGCAGCGTAGCGGGGGTTTGGCGGCGGGAGTCCTACAATGAGCAGTTCTTC	CASSVAGVWRRESYNEQFF
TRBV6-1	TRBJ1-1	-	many	TGTGCCAGCGGTAGCCAGAGTTTGGGCACTGAAGCTTTCTTT	CASGSQSLGTEAFF
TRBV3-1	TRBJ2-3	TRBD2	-	TGTGCCAGCCAGAGAGCTAGCGGCATCACAGATACGCAGTATTTT	CASQRASGITDTQYF
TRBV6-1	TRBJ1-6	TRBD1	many	TGTGCCAGCAGTAACCCTCTCGGGACAGGGAATTCACCCCTCCACTTT	CASSNPLGTGNSPLHF
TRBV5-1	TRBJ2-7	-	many	TGCGCCAGCAGCTTGTGGGGGGACAACGAGCAGTACTTC	CASSLWGDNEQYF
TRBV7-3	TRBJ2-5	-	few	TGTGCCAGCAGCTTAGTAGAGGGGGAGACCCAGTACTTC	CASSLVEGETQYF
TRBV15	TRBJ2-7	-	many	TGTGCCACCAGCAGATACCGGGACAACTCCTACGAGCAGTACTTC	CATSRYRDNSYEQYF
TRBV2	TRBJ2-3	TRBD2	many	TGTGCCAGCAGACCTGGACTAGCGGGAGTCTTCGATACGCAGTATTTT	CASRPGLAGVFDTQYF
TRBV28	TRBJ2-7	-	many	TGTGCCAGCAGTTTATTAGGGTTAGAGTACGAGCAGTACTTC	CASSLLGLEYEQYF
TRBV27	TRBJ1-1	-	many	TGTGCCAGCAGTTCTTGGGGGGTGAGCGCTGAAGCTTTCTTT	CASSSWGVSAEAFF
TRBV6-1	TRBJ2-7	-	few	TGTGCCAGCGGTCATTCCCCTTACGAGCAGTACTTC	CASGHSPYEQYF
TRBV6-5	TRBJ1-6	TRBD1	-	TGTGCCAGCAGTTCCCAGGGGGCGGCTTCACCCCTCCACTTT	CASSSQGAASPLHF
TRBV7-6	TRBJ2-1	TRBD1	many	TGTGCCAGCAGCTTAGGGGGACAGGGTCCTGAGCAGTTCTTC	CASSLGGQGPEQFF
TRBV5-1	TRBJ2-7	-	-	TGCGCCAGCAGCTTGTTACAGGGTTCCCTCTCCTACGAGCAGTACTTC	CASSLLQGSLSYEQYF
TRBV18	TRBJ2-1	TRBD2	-	TGTGCCAGCTCACCCGCCACTAGCGGGCGCTACAATGAGCAGTTCTTC	CASSPATSGRYNEQFF
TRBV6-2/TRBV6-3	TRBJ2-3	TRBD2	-	TGTGCCAGCAGTGCCCAGGTACTAGCGGGAGCGGGAACAGATACGCAGTATTTT	CASSAQVLAGAGTDTQYF
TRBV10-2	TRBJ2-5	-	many	TGCGCCAGCAATCCGACAGGCCCGAACCAAGAGACCCAGTACTTC	CASNPTGPNQETQYF
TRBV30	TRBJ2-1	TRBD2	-	TGTGCCTGGAGTGTGTTAGGGGGACTAGCGGGAGGAAATTACAATGAGCAGTTCTTC	CAWSVLGGLAGGNYNEQFF
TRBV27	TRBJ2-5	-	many	TGTGCCAGCAGTTACAGTTATCGCCGGGCCCAAGAGACCCAGTACTTC	CASSYSYRRAQETQYF
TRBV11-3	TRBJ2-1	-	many	TGTGCCAGTCGGGGCCAGGGATTCAATGAGCAGTTCTTC	CASRGQGFNEQFF
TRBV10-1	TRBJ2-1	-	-	TGCGCCAGCAGTGAGCCGTCTGTCGGTGGGCAGTTCTTC	CASSEPSVGGQFF
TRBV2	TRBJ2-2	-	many	TGTGCCAGCAGCCCCCGGCTAGCTTACACCGGGGAGCTGTTTTTT	CASSPRLAYTGELFF
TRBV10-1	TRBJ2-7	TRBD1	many	TGCGCCAGCAGACTCCGGGACAGGCCGCCGACTCCCTACGAGCAGTACTTC	CASRLRDRPPTPYEQYF